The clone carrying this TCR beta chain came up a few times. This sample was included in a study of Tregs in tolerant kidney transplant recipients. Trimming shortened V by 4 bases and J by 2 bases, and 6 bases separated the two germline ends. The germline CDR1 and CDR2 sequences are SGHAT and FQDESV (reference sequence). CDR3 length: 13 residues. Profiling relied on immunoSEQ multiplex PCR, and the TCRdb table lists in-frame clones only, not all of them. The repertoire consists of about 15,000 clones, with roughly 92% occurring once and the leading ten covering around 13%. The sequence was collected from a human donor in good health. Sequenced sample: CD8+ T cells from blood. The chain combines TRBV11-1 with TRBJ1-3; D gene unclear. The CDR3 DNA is TGTGCCAGCAGCTCATCCGCTGGAAACACCATATATTTT. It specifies CASSSSAGNTIYF.